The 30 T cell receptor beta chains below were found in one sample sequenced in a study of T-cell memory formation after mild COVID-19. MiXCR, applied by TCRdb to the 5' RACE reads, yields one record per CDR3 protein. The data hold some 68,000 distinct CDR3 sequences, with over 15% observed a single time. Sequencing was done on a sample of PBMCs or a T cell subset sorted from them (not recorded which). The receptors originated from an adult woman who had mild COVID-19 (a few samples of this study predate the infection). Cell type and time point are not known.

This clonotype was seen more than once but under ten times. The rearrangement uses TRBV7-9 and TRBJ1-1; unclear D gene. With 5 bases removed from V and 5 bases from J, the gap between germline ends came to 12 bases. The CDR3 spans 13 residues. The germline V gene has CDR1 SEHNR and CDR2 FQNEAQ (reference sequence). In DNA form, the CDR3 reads TGTGCCAGCAGCCCCGACTCCAGTACTGAAGCTTTCTTT. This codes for CASSPDSSTEAFF.

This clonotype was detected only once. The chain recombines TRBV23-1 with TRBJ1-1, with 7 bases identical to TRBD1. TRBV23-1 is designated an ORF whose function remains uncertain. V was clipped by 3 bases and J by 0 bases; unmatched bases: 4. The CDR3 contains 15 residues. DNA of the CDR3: TGCGCCAGCAGTCACAGGGGGTGGATGAACACTGAAGCTTTCTTT. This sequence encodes CASSHRGWMNTEAFF.

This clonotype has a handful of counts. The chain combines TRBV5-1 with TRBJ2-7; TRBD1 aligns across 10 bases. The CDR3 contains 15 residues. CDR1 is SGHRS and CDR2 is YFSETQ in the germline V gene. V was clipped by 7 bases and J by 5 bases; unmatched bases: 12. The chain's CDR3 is CASALLDRGVHEQYF. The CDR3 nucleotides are TGCGCCAGCGCCCTCCTGGACAGGGGGGTTCACGAGCAGTACTTC.

The CDR3 DNA reads as TGTGCCAGCAGCTTAGAAGGGGACGTGAACACTGAAGCTTTCTTT. This codes for CASSLEGDVNTEAFF. The chain has TRBV7-6 and TRBJ1-1, with D tentatively TRBD1 (5 bases). This CDR3 region has 15 residues. Trimming shortened V by 1 base and J by 0 bases, and 9 bases separated the two germline ends. The germline V gene has CDR1 SGHVS and CDR2 FNYEAQ.

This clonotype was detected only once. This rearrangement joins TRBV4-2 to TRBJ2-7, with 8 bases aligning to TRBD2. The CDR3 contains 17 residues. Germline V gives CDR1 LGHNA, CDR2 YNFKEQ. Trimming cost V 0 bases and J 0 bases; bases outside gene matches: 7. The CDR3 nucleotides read TGTGCCAGCAGCCAAGAAAATAGCGGGGTGAGCTCCTACGAGCAGTACTTC. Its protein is CASSQENSGVSSYEQYF.

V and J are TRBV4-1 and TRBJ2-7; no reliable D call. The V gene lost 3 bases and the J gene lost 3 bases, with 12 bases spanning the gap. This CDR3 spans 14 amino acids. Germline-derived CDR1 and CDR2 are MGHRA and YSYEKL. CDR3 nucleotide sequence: TGCGCCAGCAGCCAGTCGACTCTCGGCTACGAGCAGTACTTC. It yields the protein CASSQSTLGYEQYF.

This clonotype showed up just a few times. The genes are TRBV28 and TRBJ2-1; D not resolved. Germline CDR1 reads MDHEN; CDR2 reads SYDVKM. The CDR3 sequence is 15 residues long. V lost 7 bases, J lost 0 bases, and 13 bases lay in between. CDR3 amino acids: CASTSFRSSYNEQFF. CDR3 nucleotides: TGTGCCAGCACGTCTTTCAGGAGCTCCTACAATGAGCAGTTCTTC. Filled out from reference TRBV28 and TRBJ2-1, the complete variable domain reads DVKVTQSSRYLVKRTGEKVFLECVQDMDHENMFWYRQDPGLGLRLIYFSYDVKMKEKGDIPEGYSVSREKKERFSLILESASTNQTSMYLCASTSFRSSYNEQFFGPGTRLTVL.

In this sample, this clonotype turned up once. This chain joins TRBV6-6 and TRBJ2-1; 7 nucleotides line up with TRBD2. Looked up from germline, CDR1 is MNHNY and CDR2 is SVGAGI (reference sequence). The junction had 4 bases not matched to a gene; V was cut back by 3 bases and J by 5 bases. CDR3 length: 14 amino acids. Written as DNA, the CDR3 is TGTGCCAGCAGTTATCCCGGGACTAACAATGAGCAGTTCTTC. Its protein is CASSYPGTNNEQFF.

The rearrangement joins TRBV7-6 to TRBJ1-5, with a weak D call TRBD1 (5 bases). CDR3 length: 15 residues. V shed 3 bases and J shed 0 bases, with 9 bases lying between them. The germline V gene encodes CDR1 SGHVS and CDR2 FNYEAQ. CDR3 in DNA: TGTGCCAGCAGCTTGGGGGGGGATAGCAATCAGCCCCAGCATTTT. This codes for CASSLGGDSNQPQHF. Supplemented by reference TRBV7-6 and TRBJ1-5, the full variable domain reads GAGVSQSPRYKVTKRGQDVALRCDPISGHVSLYWYRQALGQGPEFLTYFNYEAQQDKSGLPNDRFSAERPEGSISTLTIQRTEQRDSAMYRCASSLGGDSNQPQHFGDGTRLSIL.

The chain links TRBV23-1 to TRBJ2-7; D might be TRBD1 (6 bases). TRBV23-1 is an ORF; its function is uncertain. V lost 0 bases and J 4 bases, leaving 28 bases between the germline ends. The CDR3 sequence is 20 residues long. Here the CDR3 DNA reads TGCGCCAGCAGTCAATCCCCTGAGCCAAACCGGACAGCCGGTTCGTACGAGCAGTACTTC. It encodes CASSQSPEPNRTAGSYEQYF.

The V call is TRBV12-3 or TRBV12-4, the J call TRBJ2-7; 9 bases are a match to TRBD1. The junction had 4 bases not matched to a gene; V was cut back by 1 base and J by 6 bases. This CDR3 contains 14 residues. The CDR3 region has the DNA TGTGCCAGCAGTTTAGTTGGGACAGGGAGCGAGCAGTACTTC. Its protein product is CASSLVGTGSEQYF.

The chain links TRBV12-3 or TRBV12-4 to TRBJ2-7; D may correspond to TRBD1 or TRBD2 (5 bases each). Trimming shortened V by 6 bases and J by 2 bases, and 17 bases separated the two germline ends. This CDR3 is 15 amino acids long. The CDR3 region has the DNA TGTGCCAGCAGGATGACCCGGGACCTCACCTACGAGCAGTACTTC. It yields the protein CASRMTRDLTYEQYF.

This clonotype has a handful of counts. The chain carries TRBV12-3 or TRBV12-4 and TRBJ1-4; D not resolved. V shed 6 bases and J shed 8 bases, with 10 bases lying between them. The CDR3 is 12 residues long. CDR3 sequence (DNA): TGTGCCAGCAGCGGGTTGCGGGAAAAACTGTTTTTT. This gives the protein CASSGLREKLFF.

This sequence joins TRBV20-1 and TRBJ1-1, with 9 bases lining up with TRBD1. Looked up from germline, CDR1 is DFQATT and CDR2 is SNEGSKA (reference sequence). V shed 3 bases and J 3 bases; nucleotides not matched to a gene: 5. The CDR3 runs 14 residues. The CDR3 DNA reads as TGCAGTGCTAGGCCGGGGGACAGGGACACTGAAGCTTTCTTT. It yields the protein CSARPGDRDTEAFF.

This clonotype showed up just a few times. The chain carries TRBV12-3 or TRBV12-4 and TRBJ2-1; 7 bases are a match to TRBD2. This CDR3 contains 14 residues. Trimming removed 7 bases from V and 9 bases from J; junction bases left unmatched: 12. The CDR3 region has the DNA TGTGCCAGCAATCGTCAAGGACTAGTACGTGAGCAGTTCTTC. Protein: CASNRQGLVREQFF.

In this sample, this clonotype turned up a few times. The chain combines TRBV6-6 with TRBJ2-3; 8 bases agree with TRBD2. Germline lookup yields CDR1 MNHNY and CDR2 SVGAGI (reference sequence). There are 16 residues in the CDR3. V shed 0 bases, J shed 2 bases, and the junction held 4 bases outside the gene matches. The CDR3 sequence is CASSYSTSGDTDTQYF. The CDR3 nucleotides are TGTGCCAGCAGTTACTCCACTAGCGGAGACACAGATACGCAGTATTTT.

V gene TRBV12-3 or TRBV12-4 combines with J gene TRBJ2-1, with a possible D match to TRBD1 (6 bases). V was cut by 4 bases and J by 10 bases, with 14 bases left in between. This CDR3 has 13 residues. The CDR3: CASSSRQVGEQFF. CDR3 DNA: TGTGCCAGCAGTTCCCGACAGGTTGGAGAGCAGTTCTTC.

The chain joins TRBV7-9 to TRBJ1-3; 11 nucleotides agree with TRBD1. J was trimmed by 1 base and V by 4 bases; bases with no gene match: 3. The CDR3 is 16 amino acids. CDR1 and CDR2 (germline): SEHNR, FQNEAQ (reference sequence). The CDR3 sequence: CASSSGTGGSGNTIYF. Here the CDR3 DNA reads TGTGCCAGCAGCTCGGGGACAGGGGGTTCTGGAAACACCATATATTTT.

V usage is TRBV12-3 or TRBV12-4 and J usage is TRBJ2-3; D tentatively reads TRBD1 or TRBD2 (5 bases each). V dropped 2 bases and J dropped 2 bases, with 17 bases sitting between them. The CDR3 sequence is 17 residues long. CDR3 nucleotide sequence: TGTGCCAGCAGTTTAAGTCTATCGCAGGGAGCCACAGATACGCAGTATTTT. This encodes CASSLSLSQGATDTQYF.

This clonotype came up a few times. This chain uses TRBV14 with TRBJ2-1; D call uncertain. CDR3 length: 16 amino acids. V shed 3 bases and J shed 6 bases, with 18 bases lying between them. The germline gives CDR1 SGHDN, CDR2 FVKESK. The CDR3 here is CASSQFQIRLGNEQFF. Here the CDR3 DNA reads TGTGCCAGCAGCCAGTTCCAGATTCGTTTAGGCAATGAGCAGTTCTTC.

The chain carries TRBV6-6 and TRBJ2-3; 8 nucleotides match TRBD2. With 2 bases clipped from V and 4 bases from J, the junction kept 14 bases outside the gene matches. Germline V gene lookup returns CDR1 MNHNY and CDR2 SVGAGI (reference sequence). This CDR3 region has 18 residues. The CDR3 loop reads CASSYPQWGAGVPDTQYF. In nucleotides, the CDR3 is TGTGCCAGCAGTTACCCACAGTGGGGAGCGGGAGTCCCAGATACGCAGTATTTT.

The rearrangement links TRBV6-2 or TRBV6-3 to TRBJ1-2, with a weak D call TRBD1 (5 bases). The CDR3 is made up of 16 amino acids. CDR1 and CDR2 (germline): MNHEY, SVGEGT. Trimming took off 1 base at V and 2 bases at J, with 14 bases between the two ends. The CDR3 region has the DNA TGTGCCAGCAGTTACTATGTCTGGGGCGAGAACTATGGCTACACCTTC. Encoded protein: CASSYYVWGENYGYTF.

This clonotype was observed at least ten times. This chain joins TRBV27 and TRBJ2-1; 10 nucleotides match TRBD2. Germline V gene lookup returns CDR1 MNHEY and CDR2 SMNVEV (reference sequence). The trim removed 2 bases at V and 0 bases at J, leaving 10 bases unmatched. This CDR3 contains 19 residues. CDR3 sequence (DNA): TGTGCCAGCAGTTTAACTAGCGGGGCGCCCGGGCTCTCCTACAATGAGCAGTTCTTC. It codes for CASSLTSGAPGLSYNEQFF.

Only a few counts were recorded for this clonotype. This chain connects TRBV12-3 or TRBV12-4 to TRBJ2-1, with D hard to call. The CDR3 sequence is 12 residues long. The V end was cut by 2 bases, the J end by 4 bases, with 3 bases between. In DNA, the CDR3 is TGTGCCAGCAGTTTACCATACAATGAGCAGTTCTTC. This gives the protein CASSLPYNEQFF.

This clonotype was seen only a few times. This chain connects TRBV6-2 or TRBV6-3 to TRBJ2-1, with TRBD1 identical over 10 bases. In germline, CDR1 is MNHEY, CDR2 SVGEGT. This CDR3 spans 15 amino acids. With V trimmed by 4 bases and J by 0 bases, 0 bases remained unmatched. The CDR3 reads CASSWTGGSYNEQFF. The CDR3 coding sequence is TGTGCCAGCAGTTGGACAGGGGGCTCCTACAATGAGCAGTTCTTC.

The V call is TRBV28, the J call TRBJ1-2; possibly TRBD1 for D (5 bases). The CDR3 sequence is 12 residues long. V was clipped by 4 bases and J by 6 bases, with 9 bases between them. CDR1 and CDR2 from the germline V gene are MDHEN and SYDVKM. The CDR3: CASSSQGHGYTF. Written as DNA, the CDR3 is TGTGCCAGCAGTTCGCAGGGTCATGGCTACACCTTC.

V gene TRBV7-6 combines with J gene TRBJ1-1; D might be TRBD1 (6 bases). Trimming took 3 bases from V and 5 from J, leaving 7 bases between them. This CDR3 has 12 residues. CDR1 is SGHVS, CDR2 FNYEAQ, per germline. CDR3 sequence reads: CASSLRGTEAFF. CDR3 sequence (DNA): TGTGCCAGCAGCTTGAGGGGGACTGAAGCTTTCTTT. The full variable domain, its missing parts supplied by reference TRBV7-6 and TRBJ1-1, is GAGVSQSPRYKVTKRGQDVALRCDPISGHVSLYWYRQALGQGPEFLTYFNYEAQQDKSGLPNDRFSAERPEGSISTLTIQRTEQRDSAMYRCASSLRGTEAFFGQGTRLTVV.

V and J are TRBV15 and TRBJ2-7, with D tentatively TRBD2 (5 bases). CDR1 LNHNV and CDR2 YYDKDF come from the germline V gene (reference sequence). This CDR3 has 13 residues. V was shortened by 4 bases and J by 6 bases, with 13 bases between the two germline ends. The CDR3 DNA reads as TGTGCCACCAGCACAAGGCTAGCTGGCGAGCAGTACTTC. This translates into CATSTRLAGEQYF.

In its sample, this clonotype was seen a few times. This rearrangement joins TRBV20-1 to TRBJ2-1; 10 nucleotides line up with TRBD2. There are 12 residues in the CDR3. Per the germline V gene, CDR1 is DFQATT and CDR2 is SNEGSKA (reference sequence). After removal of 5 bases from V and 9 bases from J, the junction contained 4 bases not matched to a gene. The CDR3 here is CSASSGRGEQFF. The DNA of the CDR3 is TGCAGTGCTTCTAGCGGGAGAGGTGAGCAGTTCTTC.

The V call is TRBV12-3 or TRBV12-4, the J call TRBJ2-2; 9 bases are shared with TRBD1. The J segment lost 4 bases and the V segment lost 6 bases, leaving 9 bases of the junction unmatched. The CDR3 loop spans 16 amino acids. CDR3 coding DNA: TGTGCCAGCAGCCCCCCCGGGACAGGGACCACCGGGGAGCTGTTTTTT. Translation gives CASSPPGTGTTGELFF.